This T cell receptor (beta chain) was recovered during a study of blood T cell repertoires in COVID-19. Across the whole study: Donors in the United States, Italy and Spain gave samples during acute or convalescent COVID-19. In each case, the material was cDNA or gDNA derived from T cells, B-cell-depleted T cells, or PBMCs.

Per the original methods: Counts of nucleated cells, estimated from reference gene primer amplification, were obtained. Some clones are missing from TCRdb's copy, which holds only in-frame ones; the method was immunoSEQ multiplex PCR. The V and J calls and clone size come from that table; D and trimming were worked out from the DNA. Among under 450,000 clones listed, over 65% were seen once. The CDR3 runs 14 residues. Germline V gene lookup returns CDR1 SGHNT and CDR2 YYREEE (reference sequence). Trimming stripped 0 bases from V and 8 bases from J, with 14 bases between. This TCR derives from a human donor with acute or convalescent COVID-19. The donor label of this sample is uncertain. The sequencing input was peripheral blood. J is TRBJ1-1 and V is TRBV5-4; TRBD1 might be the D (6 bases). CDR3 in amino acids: CASSLEGGQGEAFF. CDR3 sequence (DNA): TGTGCCAGCAGCTTGGAGGGGGGGCAGGGAGAAGCTTTCTTT.